The 17 T cell receptor beta chains reported below all come from one sample, sequenced in a study of blood T cell repertoires in COVID-19. Libraries were prepared by immunoSEQ multiplex PCR; TCRdb keeps only in-frame clonotypes and omits some of them. This table has 52,000 or so clones, over 90% appearing once. Material for sequencing was peripheral blood. Every receptor here comes from a man between 50 and 59 years old with acute or convalescent COVID-19.

V usage is TRBV10-3 and J usage is TRBJ1-1; D gene uncertain. Trimming took 2 bases from V and 1 from J, leaving 8 bases between them. The CDR3 loop spans 14 amino acids. Germline assignment: CDR1 ENHRY and CDR2 SYGVKD. The CDR3 sequence is CAISEAGSNTEAFF. The DNA for the CDR3 is TGTGCCATCAGTGAGGCGGGTTCGAACACTGAAGCTTTCTTT.

The chain recombines TRBV4-3 with TRBJ2-3; a possible D gene is TRBD2 (5 bases). CDR3 length: 17 amino acids. Germline CDR1 is LGHNA and CDR2 is YSLEER. V was clipped by 4 bases and J by 1 base, with 18 bases between them. CDR3 in DNA: TGCGCCAGCAGCCCTACCCCCCCAGCGGACGGCACAGATACGCAGTATTTT. It specifies CASSPTPPADGTDTQYF.

This chain connects TRBV11-2 to TRBJ1-1; D might be TRBD1 (5 bases). V lost 3 bases and J lost 5, with 10 bases in between. Germline CDR1 SGHAT, CDR2 FQNNGV. CDR3 length: 13 residues. CDR3 coding DNA: TGTGCCAGCAGCTTCAAAAGGGGAACTGAAGCTTTCTTT. It encodes CASSFKRGTEAFF.

This rearrangement joins TRBV18 to TRBJ1-1; D call uncertain. This CDR3 is 13 amino acids long. CDR1 and CDR2 (germline): KGHSH, LQKENI. V dropped 3 bases and J dropped 2 bases, with 7 bases sitting between them. The CDR3 region is CASSPLANTEAFF. In nucleotides, the CDR3 is TGTGCCAGCTCACCCCTAGCTAACACTGAAGCTTTCTTT.

The chain joins TRBV4-1 to TRBJ2-3; TRBD1 matches at 8 bases. In germline, CDR1 is MGHRA, CDR2 YSYEKL. J lost 5 bases, V lost 0 bases, and 16 bases had no gene match. This CDR3 region has 19 residues. As DNA, the CDR3 is TGCGCCAGCAGCCAAGAATTGGGCTCAGGGGGCAATTTGCGAGATACGCAGTATTTT. Its protein is CASSQELGSGGNLRDTQYF.

This chain links TRBV19 with TRBJ2-5; perhaps TRBD2 as D (5 bases). Germline V gene lookup returns CDR1 LNHDA and CDR2 SQIVND (reference sequence). The CDR3 covers 13 residues. The germline V and J ends were trimmed by 6 bases and 5 bases, with 13 bases remaining between them. Here the CDR3 reads CASSPTRSETQYF. CDR3 sequence (DNA): TGTGCCAGTAGCCCTACTAGAAGCGAGACCCAGTACTTC.

The rearrangement joins TRBV19 to TRBJ1-2, with D possibly matching TRBD1 (6 bases). Trimming took off 7 bases at V and 4 bases at J, with 10 bases between the two ends. This CDR3 is 12 amino acids long. The germline V gene encodes CDR1 LNHDA and CDR2 SQIVND (reference sequence). The CDR3 region has the DNA TGTGCCAGTATGGCAGGGGCCTATGGCTACACCTTC. It specifies CASMAGAYGYTF.

V gene TRBV28 combines with J gene TRBJ1-5, with a tentative D call TRBD1 (6 bases). There are 17 residues in the CDR3. The germline V gene has CDR1 MDHEN and CDR2 SYDVKM. Trimming removed 7 bases from V and 3 bases from J, with 22 bases in between. The CDR3 nucleotides are TGTGCCAGCAATAAACCTCCCCCGACAGGAATCAATCAGCCCCAGCATTTT. Protein product: CASNKPPPTGINQPQHF.

To note about this clone: Other DNA sequences within the sample encode an identical CDR3. The chain has TRBV12-3 or TRBV12-4 and TRBJ1-2; D not certain. Trimming removed 4 bases at V and 0 bases at J, with 3 bases between. The CDR3 has 12 amino acids. The CDR3 nucleotides are TGTGCCAGCAGTTACTCTAACTATGGCTACACCTTC. Its translation: CASSYSNYGYTF.

CDR3 protein: CASSPDIWRGGTEAFF. The CDR3 coding sequence is TGTGCCAGCTCACCGGATATTTGGAGGGGAGGCACTGAAGCTTTCTTT. The chain has TRBV18 and TRBJ1-1, with a weak D call TRBD1 (5 bases). Looked up from germline, CDR1 is KGHSH and CDR2 is LQKENI. The length of the CDR3 is 16 residues. Trimming left V 3 bases short and J 4 bases short, with 18 bases between.

This clone is termed medium-sized. V and J are TRBV10-2 and TRBJ2-3; D is unresolved. The CDR3 extends over 14 amino acids. In germline, CDR1 is WSHSY, CDR2 SAAADI. The V end was cut by 5 bases, the J end by 0 bases, with 9 bases between. CDR3 protein: CASSLESSTDTQYF. The CDR3 bases are TGCGCCAGCAGTCTGGAGTCGAGCACAGATACGCAGTATTTT.

This clone was counted once. The chain joins TRBV12-3 or TRBV12-4 to TRBJ2-4; TRBD1 matches at 7 bases. The CDR3 loop spans 13 amino acids. The V and J ends lost 2 bases and 8 bases, in that order; junction bases with no gene match: 3. CDR3 sequence: CASSLIQGDIQYF. The DNA of the CDR3 is TGTGCCAGCAGTTTAATCCAGGGGGACATTCAGTACTTC.

The chain couples TRBV6-5 to TRBJ2-3, with 10 positions matching TRBD1. The length of the CDR3 is 15 residues. In germline, CDR1 is MNHEY, CDR2 SVGAGI. V lost 6 bases and J lost 3; bases outside the gene matches: 6. The CDR3 region has the DNA TGTGCCAGCAGGGACAGGGGGTTCGTAACAGATACGCAGTATTTT. This encodes CASRDRGFVTDTQYF.

The rearrangement links TRBV11-2 to TRBJ1-5; TRBD1 matches at 10 bases. The germline V gene encodes CDR1 SGHAT and CDR2 FQNNGV. After removal of 1 base from V and 5 bases from J, the junction contained 8 bases not matched to a gene. The CDR3 has 17 residues. Written as DNA, the CDR3 is TGTGCCAGCAGCTTAGTCCGGGACAGGGGAGAAGATCAGCCCCAGCATTTT. Amino acids: CASSLVRDRGEDQPQHF. The complete variable domain, with remaining parts taken from reference TRBV11-2 and TRBJ1-5, reads EAGVAQSPRYKIIEKRQSVAFWCNPISGHATLYWYQQILGQGPKLLIQFQNNGVVDDSQLPKDRFSAERLKGVDSTLKIQPAKLEDSAVYLCASSLVRDRGEDQPQHFGDGTRLSIL.

The chain recombines TRBV30 with TRBJ2-1; TRBD1 matches at 7 bases. This CDR3 has 16 residues. V trimming: 2 bases; J trimming: 5 bases; junction bases outside the gene matches: 12. Germline-derived CDR1 and CDR2 are GTSNPN and SVGIG (reference sequence). In DNA form, the CDR3 reads TGTGCCTGGAGTAGGTACAGGGGAGTGGGGCACAATGAGCAGTTCTTC. It yields the protein CAWSRYRGVGHNEQFF. Using reference TRBV30 and TRBJ2-1 for the parts outside the CDR3, the full variable domain is SQTIHQWPATLVQPVGSPLSLECTVEGTSNPNLYWYRQAAGRGLQLLFYSVGIGQISSEVPQNLSASRPQDRQFILSSKKLLLSDSGFYLCAWSRYRGVGHNEQFFGPGTRLTVL.

This clone was detected only a few times. This rearrangement joins TRBV7-9 to TRBJ1-1; D not resolved. Germline loops: CDR1 SEHNR, CDR2 FQNEAQ (reference sequence). CDR3 length: 12 amino acids. V lost 3 bases and J lost 8, with 10 bases in between. The CDR3 coding sequence is TGTGCCAGCAGCTTTCCAGGTGTCGAAGCTTTCTTT. Translation gives CASSFPGVEAFF.

The chain is built from TRBV6-5 and TRBJ2-1; 10 bases fit TRBD2. The CDR3 length is 15 residues. V shed 6 bases and J 7 bases; nucleotides not matched to a gene: 9. Germline CDR1 reads MNHEY; CDR2 reads SVGAGI. The CDR3 loop is CASSRVAGGPNEQFF. The CDR3 DNA follows: TGTGCCAGCAGCCGAGTAGCGGGAGGTCCTAATGAGCAGTTCTTC.